This T cell receptor (beta chain) originates from a study of regulatory T cells in long-lasting Graves disease. In the study overall: Patients newly diagnosed with Graves' had been on antithyroid drugs for under 3 months. Study-wide points: TRBV28, TRBJ1-2 and TRBJ2-5 were favored in persistent disease.

Construction of TCR beta libraries relied on iRepertoire HTBI primers and on Arm-PCR targeting CDR3 regions. Authors' data handling: The identification of under 65 TRBV and roughly 14 TRBJ segments was made across samples. TCRdb reanalysed the multiplex PCR reads using MiXCR and keeps one entry per CDR3 protein. In this record, the V and J calls reflect TCRdb's handling and not the investigators' own analysis. The top ten clones hold over 8.5% of a sample with more than 400,000 distinct CDR3 sequences, about 16% of them seen once. Time point specified: newly diagnosed GD, antithyroid drugs for less than 3 months. From PBMCs, RNA was extracted and then used to make the TCR library. Worth noting for this clonotype: The antigen remains undetermined.

The CDR3 sequence is 15 residues long. V shed 3 bases, J shed 0 bases, and the junction held 3 bases outside the gene matches. The V gene's germline CDR1 is MGHRA and CDR2 YSYEKL. These data also featured in a second study, about T cells in Graves' hyperthyroidism and ophthalmopathy. According to that study: On the basis of clinical symptoms, serum thyroxine and TRAb, thyroid ultrasound and orbital computed tomography, diagnoses were made.

Source: peripheral blood mononuclear cells (PBMCs), taken at new diagnosis, from a patient treated with antithyroid drugs. The chain employs TRBV4-1 and TRBJ2-3, with 7 bases identical to TRBD2. The source of this sequence is a woman between 25 and 40 years old with Graves disease. CDR3 loop: CASSQGLPSTDTQYF. CDR3 DNA: TGCGCCAGCAGCCAGGGACTACCAAGCACAGATACGCAGTATTTT.